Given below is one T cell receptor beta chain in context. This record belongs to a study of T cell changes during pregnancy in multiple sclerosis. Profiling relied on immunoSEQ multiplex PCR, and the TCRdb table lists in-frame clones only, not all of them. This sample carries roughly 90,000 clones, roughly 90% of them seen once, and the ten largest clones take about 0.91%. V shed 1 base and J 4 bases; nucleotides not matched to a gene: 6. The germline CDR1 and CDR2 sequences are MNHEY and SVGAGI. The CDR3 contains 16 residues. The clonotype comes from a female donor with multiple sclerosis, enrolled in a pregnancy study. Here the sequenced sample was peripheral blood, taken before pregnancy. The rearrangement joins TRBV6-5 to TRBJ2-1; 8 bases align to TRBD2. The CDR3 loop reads CASSYWPGGRYNEQFF. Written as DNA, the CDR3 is TGTGCCAGCAGTTACTGGCCGGGAGGGCGTTACAATGAGCAGTTCTTC.